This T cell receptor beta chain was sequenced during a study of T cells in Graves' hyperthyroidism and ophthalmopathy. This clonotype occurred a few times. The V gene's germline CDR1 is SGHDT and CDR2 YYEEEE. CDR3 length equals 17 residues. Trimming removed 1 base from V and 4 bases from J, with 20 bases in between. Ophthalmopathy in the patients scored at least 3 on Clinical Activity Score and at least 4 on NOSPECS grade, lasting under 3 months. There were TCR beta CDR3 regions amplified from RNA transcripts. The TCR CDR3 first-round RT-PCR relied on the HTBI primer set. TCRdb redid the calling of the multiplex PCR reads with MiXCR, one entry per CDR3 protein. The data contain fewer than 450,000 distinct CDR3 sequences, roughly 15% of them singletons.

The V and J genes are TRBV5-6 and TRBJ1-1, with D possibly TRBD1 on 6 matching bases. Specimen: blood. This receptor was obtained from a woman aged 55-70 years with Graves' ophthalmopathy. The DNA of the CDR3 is TGTGCCAGCAGCTTGCAGCTAAGCAGGGGAGGGGCCACTGAAGCTTTCTTT. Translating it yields CASSLQLSRGGATEAFF.